Shown below are 14 T cell receptor beta chains from a single sample sequenced in a study of T cells in Graves' hyperthyroidism and ophthalmopathy. Researchers took RNA transcripts and amplified the TCR beta CDR3 regions from them. The HTBI primer set served for first-round RT-PCR of the TCR CDR3. MiXCR, run by TCRdb on the multiplex PCR reads, gives a single entry per CDR3 protein. The sample lists around 690,000 distinct CDR3 sequences, roughly 17% occurring once. The material sequenced was blood. Every receptor here comes from a man in his fifties with Graves' hyperthyroidism.

This clonotype was observed a handful of times. Because it lacks the conserved phenylalanine or tryptophan at the end, this CDR3 is likely a read error. The genes are TRBV12-3 or TRBV12-4 and TRBJ1-1; 7 bases align to TRBD1. This CDR3 spans 15 amino acids. Trimming took 3 bases from V and 4 from J; bases not matched to a gene: 8. The chain's CDR3 is CASSFYDRVGTEAFL. DNA of the CDR3: TGTGCCAGCAGTTTTTACGACAGGGTGGGCACTGAAGCTTTCCTT.

This clonotype was counted many times. The genes are TRBV7-6 and TRBJ1-6; possibly TRBD1 for D (5 bases). Germline V lookup: CDR1 SGHVS, CDR2 FNYEAQ. This CDR3 spans 14 amino acids. V lost 0 bases and J 7 bases, leaving 7 bases between the germline ends. The CDR3 loop reads CASSLAEGNSPLHF. In DNA form, the CDR3 reads TGTGCCAGCAGCTTAGCCGAGGGGAATTCACCCCTCCACTTT.

The chain links TRBV30 to TRBJ2-1, with 9 positions matching TRBD2. The CDR3 contains 16 residues. Germline CDR1 is GTSNPN and CDR2 is SVGIG (reference sequence). V was pared by 4 bases and J by 4 bases, with 11 bases of the junction left unmatched. CDR3 residues: CAWNDGLAGPYNEQFF. CDR3 in DNA: TGTGCCTGGAACGACGGGCTAGCGGGACCTTACAATGAGCAGTTCTTC.

This clonotype was observed many times. The chain combines TRBV9 with TRBJ1-1; no firm D call. Germline CDR1 reads SGDLS; CDR2 reads YYNGEE. This CDR3 comprises 14 residues. Trimming shortened V by 3 bases and J by 4 bases, and 13 bases separated the two germline ends. As DNA, the CDR3 is TGTGCCAGCAGCGAGACGGGGAGGAGCACTGAAGCTTTCTTT. Its protein product is CASSETGRSTEAFF.

The chain combines TRBV18 with TRBJ1-6; D possibly corresponds to TRBD1 (6 bases). The germline gives CDR1 KGHSH, CDR2 LQKENI. The CDR3 consists of 15 residues. The V gene lost 0 bases and the J gene lost 7 bases, with 10 bases spanning the gap. CDR3 sequence (DNA): TGTGCCAGCTCACCACCGATAGGACAGAATTCACCCCTCCACTTT. Residues: CASSPPIGQNSPLHF.

V gene TRBV6-1 combines with J gene TRBJ2-3; 11 bases match TRBD2. The V gene end was trimmed by 8 bases and the J gene end by 2 bases; junction bases not matched to a gene: 21. The germline gives CDR1 MNHNS, CDR2 SASEGT. The CDR3 runs 20 residues. This chain's CDR3 is CASFPGLAESGAIYTDTQYF. The CDR3 coding sequence is TGTGCCAGCTTCCCGGGACTAGCGGAGTCCGGGGCAATCTACACAGATACGCAGTATTTT.

V and J are TRBV28 and TRBJ1-2, with 8 bases matching TRBD1. Germline V gene data show CDR1 as MDHEN and CDR2 as SYDVKM. The CDR3 spans 13 residues. The V segment lost 4 bases and the J segment 6 bases; nucleotides outside the gene matches: 4. Here the CDR3 DNA reads TGTGCCAGCAGTTCGCAGGGGGCTGATGGCTACACCTTC. Translating gives CASSSQGADGYTF.

This clonotype was observed at least ten times. V is TRBV7-3 and J is TRBJ2-7, with 9 bases aligning to TRBD2. The V and J ends lost 5 bases and 5 bases, in that order; junction bases with no gene match: 7. Germline V gives CDR1 SGHTA, CDR2 FQGTGA. This CDR3 region has 14 residues. Written as DNA, the CDR3 is TGTGCCAGCAGCAGCCCGGGACTAGCCCACGAGCAGTACTTC. Protein product: CASSSPGLAHEQYF. The full variable domain, rest sourced from reference TRBV7-3 and TRBJ2-7, is GAGVSQTPSNKVTEKGKYVELRCDPISGHTALYWYRQSLGQGPEFLIYFQGTGAADDSGLPNDRFFAVRPEGSVSTLKIQRTERGDSAVYLCASSSPGLAHEQYFGPGTRLTVT.

In this sample, this clonotype turned up many times. J is TRBJ2-1 and V is TRBV29-1, with D unresolved. Trimming cost V 5 bases and J 5 bases, with 13 bases left between them. The germline gives CDR1 SQVTM, CDR2 ANQGSEA. This CDR3 comprises 13 residues. The CDR3 coding sequence is TGCAGCGTTCTGGGGAAGGTCAACAATGAGCAGTTCTTC. Protein sequence: CSVLGKVNNEQFF.

This chain joins TRBV4-2 and TRBJ2-7; 8 nucleotides match TRBD1. This CDR3 has 14 residues. Per the germline V gene, CDR1 is LGHNA and CDR2 is YNFKEQ. J lost 5 bases, V lost 0 bases, and 3 bases had no gene match. The CDR3 loop reads CASSQETGGHEQYF. CDR3 nucleotides: TGTGCCAGCAGCCAAGAAACAGGGGGACACGAGCAGTACTTC.

This clonotype was observed at least ten times. The gene calls are TRBV10-3 and TRBJ2-1; 12 bases map to TRBD2. The CDR3 has 16 amino acids. Germline V gives CDR1 ENHRY, CDR2 SYGVKD. V lost 2 bases, J lost 6 bases, and 5 bases stayed unmatched. The CDR3 reads CAISEPSGRGLNEQFF. CDR3 coding DNA: TGTGCCATCAGTGAGCCTAGCGGGAGGGGACTCAATGAGCAGTTCTTC.

There are many counts of this clonotype. V and J are TRBV28 and TRBJ2-1, with a possible D match to TRBD1 (5 bases). Germline CDR1 MDHEN, CDR2 SYDVKM. The length of the CDR3 is 18 residues. V dropped 5 bases and J dropped 2 bases, with 22 bases sitting between them. CDR3 in amino acids: CASSPNLLNRGPYNEQFF. Written as DNA, the CDR3 is TGTGCCAGCAGTCCGAATCTACTCAATAGGGGCCCCTACAATGAGCAGTTCTTC. The full variable domain, in which reference TRBV28 and TRBJ2-1 provide the parts outside the CDR3, is DVKVTQSSRYLVKRTGEKVFLECVQDMDHENMFWYRQDPGLGLRLIYFSYDVKMKEKGDIPEGYSVSREKKERFSLILESASTNQTSMYLCASSPNLLNRGPYNEQFFGPGTRLTVL.

This clonotype was seen more than once but under ten times. CDR3: CASSSSTRSLYNEQFF. DNA of the CDR3: TGTGCCAGCAGTTCATCGACACGGTCCCTCTACAATGAGCAGTTCTTC. V and J are TRBV2 and TRBJ2-1, with D hard to call. Germline values: CDR1 SNHLY, CDR2 FYNNEI. The V end lost 5 bases, the J end lost 3 bases, and 17 bases lay between the germline ends. This CDR3 comprises 16 residues.

The gene calls are TRBV7-2 and TRBJ2-2; D possibly corresponds to TRBD1 (6 bases). The CDR3 runs 14 residues. Trimming took off 5 bases at V and 9 bases at J, with 16 bases between the two ends. Per the germline V gene, CDR1 is SGHTA and CDR2 is FQGNSA. The CDR3 spells CASSEYRDRRELFF. CDR3 in DNA: TGTGCCAGCAGCGAATACAGGGACCGACGGGAGCTGTTTTTT.